The subject of this entry is one T cell receptor beta chain. Its antigen is unknown. This sample was taken from a study of memory CD4+ T cells and cytomegalovirus serostatus. Findings of the study overall: Suggested: most of the CMV-linked TCR signature lies in CD4+ memory cells. CD4+ memory repertoires contained 67 of 164 reported CMV TCRbeta sequences. Median bootstrapped AUC for CMV status was around 0.96 originally, about 0.9 US-trained.

Original handling: Out-of-frame sequences were removed, leaving roughly 2,200,000 distinct TCRbeta sequences. This table comes from immunoSEQ multiplex PCR, and its TCRdb copy is limited to in-frame clones, with some not included. D and trimming come from the DNA, and the V and J calls and clone size come from that table. This sample has tens of thousands of clones, with roughly 81% found just once. Single viable CD3+CD4+CD8-CD45RO+ cells were sorted as the memory CD4+ T cells. Germline CDR1 and CDR2: SGHTA and FQGTGA. Trimming cost V 0 bases and J 0 bases, with 14 bases left between them. This CDR3 has 18 residues.

Sequencing was carried out using memory CD4+ T cells from blood. This TCR was sampled from an adult in good health and CMV-seronegative. This chain joins TRBV7-3 and TRBJ2-2, with D maybe TRBD2 (6 bases). CDR3 nucleotides: TGTGCCAGCAGCTTAACCCCTTCTAGCGTTGCGAACACCGGGGAGCTGTTTTTT. Its protein product is CASSLTPSSVANTGELFF.